These 16 T cell receptor beta chains came from one sample sequenced in a study of cytomegalovirus exposure and HLA in healthy donors. Clones were read by immunoSEQ multiplex PCR, and TCRdb kept only the in-frame ones, dropping some. The sample includes 130,000 to 150,000 clones, 80% to 90% of them seen just once. Specimen: PBMCs. Source of these receptors: a man younger than 30 in good health and CMV-seropositive.

This clone has a single count. This chain joins TRBV6-6 and TRBJ2-3, with 7 bases fitting TRBD1. J lost 4 bases, V lost 4 bases, and 5 bases had no gene match. Germline CDR1 and CDR2: MNHNY and SVGAGI (reference sequence). The CDR3 is made up of 14 amino acids. Here the CDR3 DNA reads TGTGCCAGCAGTTCGACAGGGTCGCCAGATACGCAGTATTTT. Its translation is CASSSTGSPDTQYF.

The chain links TRBV5-1 to TRBJ2-2; TRBD2 aligns across 12 bases. This CDR3 spans 19 amino acids. V trimming: 4 bases; J trimming: 0 bases; junction bases outside the gene matches: 10. Germline CDR1 SGHRS, CDR2 YFSETQ. The CDR3 reads CASSKILTSGGPNTGELFF. In DNA form, the CDR3 reads TGCGCCAGCAGCAAAATTCTGACTAGCGGGGGCCCGAACACCGGGGAGCTGTTTTTT.

This sequence joins TRBV28 and TRBJ2-6; the match to TRBD1 covers 9 bases. The germline CDR1 and CDR2 sequences are MDHEN and SYDVKM. The length of the CDR3 is 20 residues. Trimming took 6 bases from V and 0 from J; bases not matched to a gene: 15. The CDR3 loop reads CASSAPGTGLLISGANVLTF. The CDR3 bases are TGTGCCAGCAGCGCGCCCGGGACAGGGTTACTAATCTCTGGGGCCAACGTCCTGACTTTC.

V gene TRBV28 combines with J gene TRBJ1-5, with a tentative D call TRBD1 (5 bases). Trimming took off 2 bases at V and 9 bases at J, with 11 bases between the two ends. The CDR3 totals 13 residues. The germline gives CDR1 MDHEN, CDR2 SYDVKM. As DNA, the CDR3 is TGTGCCAGCAGTTTACTCCAGGGAACGCCCCAGCATTTT. Amino acid sequence: CASSLLQGTPQHF.

The J gene is TRBJ1-1, the V gene TRBV15; 8 bases match TRBD1. In germline, CDR1 is LNHNV, CDR2 YYDKDF (reference sequence). This CDR3 is 14 amino acids long. Trimming took 8 bases from V and 4 from J; bases not matched to a gene: 9. CDR3 in amino acids: CATRGQGGFTEAFF. The CDR3 bases are TGTGCCACCCGAGGACAGGGAGGGTTCACTGAAGCTTTCTTT.

The rearrangement joins TRBV6-1 to TRBJ1-6; tentative D call: TRBD1 (5 bases). The CDR3 consists of 16 residues. The V end lost 2 bases, the J end lost 9 bases, and 17 bases lay between the germline ends. CDR1 is MNHNS, CDR2 SASEGT, per germline. CDR3 loop: CASSELTAGSVSPLHF. The CDR3 region has the DNA TGTGCCAGCAGTGAATTGACAGCAGGCTCGGTTTCACCCCTCCACTTT.

This sequence joins TRBV6-1 and TRBJ2-6, with TRBD2 as a possible D gene (5 bases). Trimming removed 1 base at V and 3 bases at J, with 10 bases between. This CDR3 has 16 amino acids. Germline V gives CDR1 MNHNS, CDR2 SASEGT. CDR3 nucleotide sequence: TGTGCCAGCAGTGAAGGGACTCACCGTGGGGCCAACGTCCTGACTTTC. Encoded protein: CASSEGTHRGANVLTF.

V is TRBV6-1 and J is TRBJ2-5; a weak D match, TRBD2 (5 bases). The CDR3 has 13 amino acids. From germline, CDR1 is MNHNS and CDR2 SASEGT. V was clipped by 4 bases and J by 3 bases, with 9 bases between them. CDR3 in amino acids: CASSGLAKETQYF. DNA for the CDR3: TGTGCCAGCAGTGGGCTAGCTAAAGAGACCCAGTACTTC.

The chain carries TRBV10-3 and TRBJ2-1; 12 nucleotides align to TRBD2. The CDR3 covers 16 residues. Looked up from germline, CDR1 is ENHRY and CDR2 is SYGVKD. J was trimmed by 6 bases and V by 5 bases; bases with no gene match: 8. CDR3 nucleotides: TGTGCCATCAGTTACTTGACTAGCGGGAGATCCAATGAGCAGTTCTTC. This sequence encodes CAISYLTSGRSNEQFF.

The gene calls are TRBV5-1 and TRBJ2-1; TRBD2 matches at 9 bases. The V gene's germline CDR1 is SGHRS and CDR2 YFSETQ. The CDR3 runs 15 residues. V dropped 6 bases and J dropped 5; count of bases not matched to a gene: 9. As DNA, the CDR3 is TGCGCCAGCAAAGAAGAGACTAGCGGTAACAATGAGCAGTTCTTC. Translated: CASKEETSGNNEQFF.

The chain uses TRBV18 and TRBJ1-2, with D perhaps TRBD1 (6 bases). Trimming stripped 3 bases from V and 7 bases from J, with 21 bases between. Germline CDR1 is KGHSH and CDR2 is LQKENI. This CDR3 spans 16 amino acids. In DNA, the CDR3 is TGTGCCAGCTCACCGACCGAGAATACAGGGAATAGTGGCTACACCTTC. It codes for CASSPTENTGNSGYTF.

This chain links TRBV5-4 with TRBJ1-2; no reliable D call. The CDR3 totals 15 residues. Trimming cost V 0 bases and J 3 bases, with 12 bases left between them. Germline-derived CDR1 and CDR2 are SGHNT and YYREEE (reference sequence). CDR3 region: CASSLGGVVDYGYTF. As DNA, the CDR3 is TGTGCCAGCAGCTTGGGGGGAGTGGTTGACTATGGCTACACCTTC.

This clone was detected only a few times. This chain joins TRBV6-4 and TRBJ2-2, with a tentative D call TRBD2 (7 bases). V shed 3 bases and J shed 2 bases, with 10 bases lying between them. Germline lookup yields CDR1 MRHNA and CDR2 SNTAGT. The CDR3 is 15 residues long. CDR3 in DNA: TGTGCCAGCAGTGAGGGGGGGCTTAACACCGGGGAGCTGTTTTTT. This gives the protein CASSEGGLNTGELFF.

The chain uses TRBV13 and TRBJ2-5; 8 bases fit TRBD2. This CDR3 comprises 19 residues. V lost 5 bases and J lost 0; bases outside the gene matches: 17. Germline CDR1 and CDR2: PRHDT and FYEKMQ (reference sequence). This CDR3 reads CASSRWGTLFSGDQETQYF. CDR3 DNA: TGTGCCAGCAGCCGCTGGGGAACCCTATTTAGCGGGGACCAAGAGACCCAGTACTTC.

The sample holds one count of this clone. V and J are TRBV7-9 and TRBJ1-4; D is undetermined. The CDR3 consists of 16 residues. Trimming stripped 1 base from V and 8 bases from J, with 17 bases between. CDR1 SEHNR and CDR2 FQNEAQ come from the germline V gene (reference sequence). CDR3 nucleotides: TGTGCCAGCAGCTTAGTATCGGAGTCTGGCGGGGAAAAACTGTTTTTT. Translated: CASSLVSESGGEKLFF.

J is TRBJ2-7 and V is TRBV9, with D tentatively TRBD2 (6 bases). CDR3 size: 16 residues. Trimming pared 0 bases from V and 4 bases from J, leaving 17 bases between. Germline CDR1 is SGDLS and CDR2 is YYNGEE. The CDR3 nucleotides read TGTGCCAGCAGCGTAGGAGGAGGGGCAACCCTTTACGAGCAGTACTTC. This gives the protein CASSVGGGATLYEQYF.